This is a list of T cell receptor beta chains from one sample in a study of blood T cells in healthy people across ages. Using its own MiXCR run on the 5' RACE reads, TCRdb lists one record per CDR3 protein. The sample records some 1,500,000 distinct CDR3 sequences, roughly 43% being singletons. The source material was blood. The receptors derive from a woman aged 18 to 35 in good health. Both conserved end residues are part of each CDR3. A D gene is named only where the DNA matches it firmly. Size values are once, few and many counts, or a class for expanded clones, and some rows have none.

>TRBJ2-4|-|TRBV5-1|-
TGCGCCAGCAGCTGGGCGGTGCGGGACCCTTCTACCGCCAAAAACATTCAGTACTTC
CASSWAVRDPSTAKNIQYF
>TRBJ2-1|-|TRBV20-1|-
TGCAGTGCTAGAGATATAGCCAATGAGCAGTTCTTC
CSARDIANEQFF
>TRBJ1-2|few|TRBV10-3|TRBD1
TGTGCCATCAGGCCGGGACAGGTTGAATCGAGTGGCTACACCTTC
CAIRPGQVESSGYTF
>TRBJ2-5|-|TRBV4-1|TRBD2
TGCGCCAGCAGCCAAACCAGCGCGGGGGGCATTTACAATGAGCAGTACTTC
CASSQTSAGGIYNEQYF
>TRBJ2-1|-|TRBV5-1|-
TGCGCCAGCAGCTTGGCCCAGGGCGGAAGGGAGTTCTTC
CASSLAQGGREFF
>TRBJ2-5|-|TRBV3-1|-
TGTGCCAGCAGCCAACAGGGTTGGAAAGAGACCCAGTACTTC
CASSQQGWKETQYF
>TRBJ2-7|-|TRBV9|TRBD2
TGTGCCAGCAGCGCAAGCGGGACTTACTACAATGAGCAGTACTTC
CASSASGTYYNEQYF
>TRBJ2-4|few|TRBV7-2|-
TGTGCCAGCACCACGGGGGGACAAGGGGCCAAAAACATTCAGTACTTC
CASTTGGQGAKNIQYF
>TRBJ1-2|-|TRBV15|TRBD1
TGTGCCACCAGCAGAGAACAGGGGGCCCTCTATGGCTACACCTTC
CATSREQGALYGYTF
>TRBJ1-2|-|TRBV28|TRBD1
TGTGCCAGCAGTTTGTGGCAGGGGGGTAACTATGGCTACACCTTC
CASSLWQGGNYGYTF
>TRBJ2-3|-|TRBV20-1|TRBD2
TGCAGTGCTAGAGATCTAGCGGGAGCAACAGATACGCAGTATTTT
CSARDLAGATDTQYF
>TRBJ1-4|few|TRBV28|TRBD1
TGTGCCAGCAACCAGGGGGGGGCTAATGAAAAACTGTTTTTT
CASNQGGANEKLFF
>TRBJ1-2|-|TRBV4-1|TRBD1
TGCGCCAGCAGCCTGGAAGGGACAGGGATCTATGGCTACACCTTC
CASSLEGTGIYGYTF
>TRBJ1-4|-|TRBV6-5|-
TGTGCCAGCAGTTACTCAGGCGGGGGGGCCAGAGAAAAACTGTTTTTT
CASSYSGGGAREKLFF
>TRBJ2-5|-|TRBV27|TRBD2
TGTGCCCGCAGTTTTGGTACTAGCGGGAGACAAGAGACCCAGTACTTC
CARSFGTSGRQETQYF
>TRBJ2-1|many|TRBV7-9|-
TGTGCCAGCAGCTTAGTTGTTCGCGGGAAGGTACAGTTCTTC
CASSLVVRGKVQFF
>TRBJ1-2|few|TRBV29-1|TRBD1
TGCAGCGCGCTGGGACAGTACTCTGGCTACACCTTC
CSALGQYSGYTF
>TRBJ2-3|-|TRBV20-1|-
TGCAGTGCCACAATCAGGGGGGGCACAGATACGCAGTATTTT
CSATIRGGTDTQYF
>TRBJ2-7|few|TRBV27|-
TGTGCCAGCGGGGGTGGGGACCAATTCGAGCAGTACTTC
CASGGGDQFEQYF
>TRBJ2-7|many|TRBV30|-
TGTGCCTGGAGTTCGGCCTACGAGCAGTACTTC
CAWSSAYEQYF
>TRBJ2-1|-|TRBV29-1|-
TGCAGCGTTGTAGGGTTCCCGTCGAGCTCCTACAATGAGCAGTTCTTC
CSVVGFPSSSYNEQFF
>TRBJ1-5|-|TRBV12-3/TRBV12-4|TRBD1
TGTGCCAGCAGTTTATGGACAGGGGAGCGTCAGCCCCAGCATTTT
CASSLWTGERQPQHF
>TRBJ2-2|-|TRBV7-9|-
TGTGCCAGCAGCTTAAATCTAAGGGCCGGCGGGGAGCTGTTTTTT
CASSLNLRAGGELFF
>TRBJ2-1|many|TRBV20-1|-
TGCAGTGCTGTCAGAACTAGCAGTGAGCAGTTCTTC
CSAVRTSSEQFF
>TRBJ2-5|-|TRBV20-1|TRBD2
TGCAGTGCTGGAAGACTAGCGGGAAAAGAGACCCAGTACTTC
CSAGRLAGKETQYF
>TRBJ2-1|-|TRBV6-2/TRBV6-3|TRBD2
TGTGCCAGCAGTTATCTGGGACTAGCGGGAGGAAATGAGCAGTTCTTC
CASSYLGLAGGNEQFF
>TRBJ2-1|-|TRBV5-1|TRBD2
TGCGCCAGCAACCCGGGACTAGTATCTAATGAGCAGTTCTTC
CASNPGLVSNEQFF
>TRBJ2-1|many|TRBV6-2/TRBV6-3|-
TGTGCCAGCAGTCGGGGGAACCCTCTGGCGCAGTTCTTC
CASSRGNPLAQFF
>TRBJ2-7|-|TRBV9|-
TGTGCCAGCAGCGTAGAAGACAGCTCCTACGAGCAGTACTTC
CASSVEDSSYEQYF
>TRBJ2-7|-|TRBV2|TRBD1
TGTGCCAGCAGAGGGACAGAGATTACCAATGAGCAGTACTTC
CASRGTEITNEQYF
>TRBJ2-5|-|TRBV2|-
TGTGCCAGCAGTAGGCAGGGACAGACCCAGTACTTC
CASSRQGQTQYF
>TRBJ2-1|-|TRBV7-9|-
TGTGCCAGCAGCCCCCTGGAGGAAATCTACAATGAGCAGTTCTTC
CASSPLEEIYNEQFF
>TRBJ2-1|many|TRBV9|TRBD2
TGTGCCAGCAGCGACCGACATATGGCGGGGGGGCTGTTCTTC
CASSDRHMAGGLFF
>TRBJ2-3|-|TRBV6-5|TRBD2
TGCGCCAGCAGTTACGGTGCTAGCGGGGGAACAGATACGCAGTATTTT
CASSYGASGGTDTQYF
>TRBJ2-7|-|TRBV3-1|TRBD2
TGTGCCAGCAGCCTAGCGGGGAGAGAGACCAAGTACTTC
CASSLAGRETKYF
>TRBJ2-5|-|TRBV4-2|-
TGTGCCAGCAGCTTCCGGGCTCAGGGAGCCGAGACCCAGTACTTC
CASSFRAQGAETQYF
>TRBJ2-7|few|TRBV10-2|TRBD2
TGCGCCAGCAGTGAGCCTAGCGGGAGCTACGAGCAGTACTTC
CASSEPSGSYEQYF
>TRBJ1-6|-|TRBV5-6|-
TGTGCCAGCAGCTTGGCGGCCTTGAATTCACCCCTCCACTTT
CASSLAALNSPLHF
>TRBJ2-1|-|TRBV12-3/TRBV12-4|-
TGTGCCAGCAGTTTGCGTAGGGTGGATTATGAGCAGTTCTTC
CASSLRRVDYEQFF
>TRBJ2-1|few|TRBV6-2/TRBV6-3|-
TGTGCCACCGGGTCCGCCGGCAATGAGCAGTTCTTC
CATGSAGNEQFF
>TRBJ1-2|-|TRBV7-6|-
TGTGCCAGCAGCTTAACGGAGGGGCATGGCTACACCTTC
CASSLTEGHGYTF